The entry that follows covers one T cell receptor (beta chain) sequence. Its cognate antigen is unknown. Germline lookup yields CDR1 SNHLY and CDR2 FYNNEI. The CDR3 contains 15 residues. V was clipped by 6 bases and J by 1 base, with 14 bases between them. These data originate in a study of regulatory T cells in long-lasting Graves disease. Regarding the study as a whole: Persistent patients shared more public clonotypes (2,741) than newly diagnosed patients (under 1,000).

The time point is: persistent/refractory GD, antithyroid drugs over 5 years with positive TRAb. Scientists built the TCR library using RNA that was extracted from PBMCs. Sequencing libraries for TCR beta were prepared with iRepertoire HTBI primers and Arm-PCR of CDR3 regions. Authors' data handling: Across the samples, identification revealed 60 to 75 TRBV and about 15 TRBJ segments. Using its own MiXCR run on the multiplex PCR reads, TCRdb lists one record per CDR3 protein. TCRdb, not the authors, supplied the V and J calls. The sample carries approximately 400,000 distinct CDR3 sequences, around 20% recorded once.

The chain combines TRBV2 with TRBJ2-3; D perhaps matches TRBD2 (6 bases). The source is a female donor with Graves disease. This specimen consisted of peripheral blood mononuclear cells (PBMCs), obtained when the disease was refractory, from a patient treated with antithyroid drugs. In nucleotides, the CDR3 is TGTGCCAGCAGCCGGGACTCTCGGGGCACAGATACGCAGTATTTT. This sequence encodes CASSRDSRGTDTQYF.